This TCR beta chain stems from a study of Ad26.COV2.S vaccination and SARS-CoV-2 variants. CDR3 length: 13 amino acids. The V end was cut by 3 bases, the J end by 6 bases, with 9 bases between. Looked up from germline, CDR1 is SGHVS and CDR2 is FQNEAQ. Study-wide results and caveats: Vaccine recipients showed a spike-specific TCR breadth that was higher than in placebo recipients. Quantification of TCR breadth and depth may have yielded underestimates of total T cell responses. The study found similar non-spike TCR breadth in vaccine and placebo recipients. A substantial breadth of spike-specific CD8+ and CD4+ T cell responses after vaccination has been reported.

Measured with immunoSEQ multiplex PCR; TCRdb has only the in-frame clones, and not every one. The sample has over 110,000 clones, 86% seen once. Worth noting for this clone: As yet, its antigen is unknown.

The chain is built from TRBV7-8 and TRBJ1-5; D remains ambiguous. The specimen was peripheral blood, collected after recovery from COVID-19. This receptor was obtained from a human donor who had recovered from COVID-19. This chain's CDR3 is CASSLDPSQPQHF. The CDR3 DNA sequence: TGTGCCAGCAGCTTGGACCCAAGTCAGCCCCAGCATTTT.